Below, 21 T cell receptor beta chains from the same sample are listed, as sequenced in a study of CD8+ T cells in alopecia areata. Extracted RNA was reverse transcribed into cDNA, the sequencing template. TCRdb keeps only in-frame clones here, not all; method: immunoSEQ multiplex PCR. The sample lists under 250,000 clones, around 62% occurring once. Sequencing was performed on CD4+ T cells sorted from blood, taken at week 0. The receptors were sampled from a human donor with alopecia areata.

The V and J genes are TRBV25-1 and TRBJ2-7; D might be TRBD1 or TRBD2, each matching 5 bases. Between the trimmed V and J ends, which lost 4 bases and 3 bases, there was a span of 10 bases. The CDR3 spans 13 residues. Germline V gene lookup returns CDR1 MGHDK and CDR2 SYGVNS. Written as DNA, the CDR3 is TGTGCCAGCAGTGTCGCAGGGAGCTACGAGCAGTACTTC. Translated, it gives CASSVAGSYEQYF.

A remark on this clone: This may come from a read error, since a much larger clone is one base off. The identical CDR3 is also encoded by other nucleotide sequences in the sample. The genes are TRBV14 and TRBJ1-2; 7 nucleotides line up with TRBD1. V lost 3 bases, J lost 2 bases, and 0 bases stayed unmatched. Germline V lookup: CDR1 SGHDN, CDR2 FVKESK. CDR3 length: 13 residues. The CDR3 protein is CASSQGQNYGYTF. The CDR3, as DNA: TGTGCCAGCAGCCAGGGACAGAACTATGGCTACACCTTC.

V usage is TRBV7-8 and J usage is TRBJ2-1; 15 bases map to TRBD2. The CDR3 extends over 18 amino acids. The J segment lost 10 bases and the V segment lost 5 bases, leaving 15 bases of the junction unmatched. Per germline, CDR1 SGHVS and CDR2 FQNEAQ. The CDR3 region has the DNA TGTGCCAGCAGCCCCGCCGGGACTAGCGGGAGGAAGAGAAACGAGCAGTTCTTC. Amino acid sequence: CASSPAGTSGRKRNEQFF. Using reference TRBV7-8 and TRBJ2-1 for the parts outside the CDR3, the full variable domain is GAGVSQSPRYKVAKRGQDVALRCDPISGHVSLFWYQQALGQGPEFLTYFQNEAQLDKSGLPSDRFFAERPEGSVSTLKIQRTQQEDSAVYLCASSPAGTSGRKRNEQFFGPGTRLTVL.

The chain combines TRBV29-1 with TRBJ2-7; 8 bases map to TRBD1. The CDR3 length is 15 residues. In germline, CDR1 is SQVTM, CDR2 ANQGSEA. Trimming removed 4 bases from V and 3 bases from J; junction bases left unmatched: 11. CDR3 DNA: TGCAGCGTTGGAGGTGGACAGGGATCGATCTACGAGCAGTACTTC. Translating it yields CSVGGGQGSIYEQYF.

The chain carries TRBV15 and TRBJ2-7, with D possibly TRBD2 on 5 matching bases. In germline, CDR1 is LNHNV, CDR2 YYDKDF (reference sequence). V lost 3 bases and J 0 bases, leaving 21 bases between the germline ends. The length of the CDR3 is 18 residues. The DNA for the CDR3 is TGTGCCACCAGCAGCCCCGGGGTAGGTTCGTCTTTCTCCTACGAGCAGTACTTC. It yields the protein CATSSPGVGSSFSYEQYF.

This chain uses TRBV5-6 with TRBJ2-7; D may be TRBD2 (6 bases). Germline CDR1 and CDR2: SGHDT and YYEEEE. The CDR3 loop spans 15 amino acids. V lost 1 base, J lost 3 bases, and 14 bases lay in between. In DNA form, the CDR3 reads TGTGCCAGCAGCTTGTACGGGAGTAAGTACTACGAGCAGTACTTC. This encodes CASSLYGSKYYEQYF. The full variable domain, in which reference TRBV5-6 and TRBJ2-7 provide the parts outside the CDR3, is DAGVTQSPTHLIKTRGQQVTLRCSPKSGHDTVSWYQQALGQGPQFIFQYYEEEERQRGNFPDRFSGHQFPNYSSELNVNALLLGDSALYLCASSLYGSKYYEQYFGPGTRLTVT.

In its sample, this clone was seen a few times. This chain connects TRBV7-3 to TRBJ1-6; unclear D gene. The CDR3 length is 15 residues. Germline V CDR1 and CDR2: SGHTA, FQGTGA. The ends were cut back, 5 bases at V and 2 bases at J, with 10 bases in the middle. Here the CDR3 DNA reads TGTGCCAGCAGCGCAGGAGCCCCCTATAATTCACCCCTCCACTTT. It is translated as CASSAGAPYNSPLHF. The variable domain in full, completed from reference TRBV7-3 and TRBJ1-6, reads GAGVSQTPSNKVTEKGKYVELRCDPISGHTALYWYRQSLGQGPEFLIYFQGTGAADDSGLPNDRFFAVRPEGSVSTLKIQRTERGDSAVYLCASSAGAPYNSPLHFGNGTRLTVT.

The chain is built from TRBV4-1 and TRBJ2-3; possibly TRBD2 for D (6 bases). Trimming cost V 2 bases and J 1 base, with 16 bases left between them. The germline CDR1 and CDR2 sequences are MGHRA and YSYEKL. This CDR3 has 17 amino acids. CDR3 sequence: CASSQIFFERGTDTQYF. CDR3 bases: TGCGCCAGCAGCCAAATCTTTTTTGAGCGGGGCACAGATACGCAGTATTTT.

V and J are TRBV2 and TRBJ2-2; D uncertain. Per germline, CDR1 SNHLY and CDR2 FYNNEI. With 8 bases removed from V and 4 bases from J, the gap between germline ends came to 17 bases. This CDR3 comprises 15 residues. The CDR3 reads CASHPAFFGTGELFF. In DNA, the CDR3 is TGTGCCAGCCACCCGGCCTTCTTTGGCACCGGGGAGCTGTTTTTT.

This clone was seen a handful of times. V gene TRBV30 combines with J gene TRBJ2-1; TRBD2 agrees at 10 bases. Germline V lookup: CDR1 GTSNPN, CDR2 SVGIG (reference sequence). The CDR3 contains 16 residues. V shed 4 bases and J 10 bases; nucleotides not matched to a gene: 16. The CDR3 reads CAWTGPAQDSGREQFF. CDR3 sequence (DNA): TGTGCCTGGACGGGCCCCGCGCAGGATAGCGGGAGGGAGCAGTTCTTC.

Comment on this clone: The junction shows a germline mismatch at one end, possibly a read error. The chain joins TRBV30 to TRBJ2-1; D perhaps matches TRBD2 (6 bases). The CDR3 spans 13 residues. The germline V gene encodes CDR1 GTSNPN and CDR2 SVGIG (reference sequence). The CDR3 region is CAWSGASVLSRVF. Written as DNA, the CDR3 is TGTGCCTGGAGCGGGGCTAGCGTCCTATCTCGAGTCTTC.

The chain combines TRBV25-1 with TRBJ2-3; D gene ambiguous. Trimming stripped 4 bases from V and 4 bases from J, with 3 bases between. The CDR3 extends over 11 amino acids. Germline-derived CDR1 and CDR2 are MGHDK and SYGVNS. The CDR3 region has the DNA TGTGCCAGCAGTGTGGCAGATACGCAGTATTTT. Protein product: CASSVADTQYF.

The CDR3 nucleotides are TGTGCCAGCAGGGGAACTAGCTCAGATACGCAGTATTTT. It translates to CASRGTSSDTQYF. The chain carries TRBV2 and TRBJ2-3; D is possibly TRBD2 (6 bases). CDR3 length: 13 amino acids. Germline CDR1 reads SNHLY; CDR2 reads FYNNEI. The germline V and J ends were trimmed by 6 bases and 4 bases, with 11 bases remaining between them.

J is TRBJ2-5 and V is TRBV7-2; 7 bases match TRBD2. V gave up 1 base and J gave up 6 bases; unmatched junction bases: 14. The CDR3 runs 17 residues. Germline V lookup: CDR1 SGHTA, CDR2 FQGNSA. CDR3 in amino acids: CASSLEISGGTGKTQYF. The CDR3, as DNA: TGTGCCAGCAGCTTAGAGATATCCGGGGGGACCGGGAAGACCCAGTACTTC.

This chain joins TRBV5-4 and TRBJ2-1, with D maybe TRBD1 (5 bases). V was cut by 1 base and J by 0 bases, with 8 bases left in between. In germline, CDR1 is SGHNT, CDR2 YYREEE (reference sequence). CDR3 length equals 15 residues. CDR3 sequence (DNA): TGTGCCAGCAGCTTGCAGGGTAGCTCCTACAATGAGCAGTTCTTC. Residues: CASSLQGSSYNEQFF.

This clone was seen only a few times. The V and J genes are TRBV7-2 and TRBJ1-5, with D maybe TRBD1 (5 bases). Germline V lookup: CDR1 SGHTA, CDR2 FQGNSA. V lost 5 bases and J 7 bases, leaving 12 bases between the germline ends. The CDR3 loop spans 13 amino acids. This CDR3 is CASSPLRDQPQHF. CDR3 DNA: TGTGCCAGCAGCCCACTCAGGGACCAGCCCCAGCATTTT.

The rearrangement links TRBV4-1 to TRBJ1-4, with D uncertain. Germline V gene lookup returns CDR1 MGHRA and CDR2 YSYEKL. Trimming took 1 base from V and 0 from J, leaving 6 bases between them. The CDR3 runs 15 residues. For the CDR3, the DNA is TGCGCCAGCAGCCAAGTTCTTGCAACTAATGAAAAACTGTTTTTT. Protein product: CASSQVLATNEKLFF.

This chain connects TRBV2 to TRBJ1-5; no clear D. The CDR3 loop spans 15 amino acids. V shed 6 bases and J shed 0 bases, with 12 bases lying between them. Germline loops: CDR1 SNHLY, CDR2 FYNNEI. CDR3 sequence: CASRIWRGSNQPQHF. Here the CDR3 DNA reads TGTGCCAGCAGGATTTGGCGGGGTAGCAATCAGCCCCAGCATTTT.

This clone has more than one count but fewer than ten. The chain's CDR3 is CASSRVWRGDEQYF. The CDR3 region has the DNA TGTGCCAGTAGCCGGGTGTGGAGGGGCGACGAGCAGTACTTC. This chain links TRBV19 with TRBJ2-7; tentatively, D is TRBD2 (6 bases). The length of the CDR3 is 14 residues. The germline V gene has CDR1 LNHDA and CDR2 SQIVND (reference sequence). V was pared by 6 bases and J by 5 bases, with 17 bases between. The variable domain in full, completed from reference TRBV19 and TRBJ2-7, reads DGGITQSPKYLFRKEGQNVTLSCEQNLNHDAMYWYRQDPGQGLRLIYYSQIVNDFQKGDIAEGYSVSREKKESFPLTVTSAQKNPTAFYLCASSRVWRGDEQYFGPGTRLTVT.

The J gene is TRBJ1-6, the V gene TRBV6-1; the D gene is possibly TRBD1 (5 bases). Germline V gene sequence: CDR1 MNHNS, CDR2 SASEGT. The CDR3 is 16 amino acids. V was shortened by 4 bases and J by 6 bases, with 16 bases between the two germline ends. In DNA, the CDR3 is TGTGCCAGCAGTGGTTTAGTCAGGGTCGGTAATTCACCCCTCCACTTT. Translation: CASSGLVRVGNSPLHF.

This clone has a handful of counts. CDR3 nucleotides: TGTGCCAGCAGCCGAGGGGGGTTGGAGCAGTACTTC. This encodes CASSRGGLEQYF. The J gene is TRBJ2-7, the V gene TRBV11-3; D could derive from TRBD1 or TRBD2 (6 bases each). The CDR3 consists of 12 residues. Germline V lookup: CDR1 SGHNT, CDR2 YENEEA. The ends were cut back, 5 bases at V and 7 bases at J, with 12 bases in the middle. Full variable domain (rest looked up from reference TRBV11-3 and TRBJ2-7): EAGVVQSPRYKIIEKKQPVAFWCNPISGHNTLYWYLQNLGQGPELLIRYENEEAVDDSQLPKDRFSAERLKGVDSTLKIQPAELGDSAVYLCASSRGGLEQYFGPGTRLTVT.